This TCR beta chain originates from a study of OX40 agonist ivuxolimab in advanced cancers. For the study in its entirety: Ivuxolimab was a fully human IgG2 agonistic monoclonal antibody targeting the costimulatory receptor OX40 (CD134). Of the approximately 50 patients in dose escalation, around 20 had hepatocellular carcinoma, roughly 15 had melanoma, 9 had renal cell carcinoma and 9 had head and neck cancer. The paper covers the monotherapy dose-escalation part of the phase I ivuxolimab trial, which included N ≈ 54 patients. The dose-escalation cohort was about 86% male with a mean age of about 58 years, ranging from about 20 to 80. The purpose of peripheral TCRbeta sequencing was to test whether ivuxolimab changed TCR sequence diversity and led to clonal T-cell expansion. Patients were allowed to have had prior anti-PD-1, anti-PD-L1 or anti-CTLA-4 therapy, and approximately 40% of the dose-escalation patients had previously received checkpoint inhibitors. Partial responses were achieved by three dose-escalation patients, of whom one had hepatocellular carcinoma and two had cutaneous melanoma. Intravenous ivuxolimab was administered to patients every 2 weeks at six dose levels: 0.01, 0.1, 0.3, 1.5, 3 and 10 mg/kg. Results the study describes overall, beyond this receptor: Low levels of normalized T-cell clonal expansion were also shown by some nonresponding patients. After ivuxolimab, more expanded clones were found on average in CD8+ T cells than in CD4+ T cells. At doses of 0.1 to 3.0 mg/kg, clonal expansion of both CD4+ and CD8+ blood T cells was observed from baseline to week 6. The antigen specificity of the peripheral T cells that underwent clonal expansion was not determined. In partial responders in the 0.1-3.0 mg/kg groups, normalized peripheral clonal expansion was found to be among the lowest, especially among CD8+ T cells.

Genomic DNA was extracted from sorted cells for sequencing of the TCRbeta CDR3 region. The immunoSEQ Assay was used to sequence the TCRbeta CDR3 regions. In TCRdb, the immuneACCESS table is reduced to in-frame sequences with V and J assigned. These tables do not hold every clone; where another copy was compared, an unresolved V gene accounts for under half, and the others remain unexplained. Present in this sample are 45,000 to 55,000 clones, approximately 88% of which were seen just once. The ten largest clones add up to roughly 3.3% of the sample. Patients with autoimmune disease history or receiving systemic immunosuppression were excluded from the trial. Peripheral blood for TCR sequencing was collected from all dose cohorts at baseline, on cycle 4 day 1, and on cycle 7 day 1. Samples were obtained from an open-label, multicenter, first-in-human phase I dose-escalation trial of ivuxolimab. Adults with locally advanced or metastatic head and neck squamous cell, hepatocellular, melanoma or renal cell carcinoma were enrolled in the trial. Before TCR sequencing, CD4+ T cells and CD8+ T cells were sorted from peripheral blood as separate populations.

Concerning this clone itself: What antigen it recognizes has not been identified. No base qualities exist here, and no much larger clone lies one base off it.

The CDR3, cysteine through phenylalanine, is 13 amino acids long. Only CDR3 DNA is held: 39 bases, read in frame from base 1. Cut back by 6 bases and 7 bases, the V and J ends lie 16 bases apart. Based on the germline V gene, the CDR1 and CDR2 sequences are SGHDN and FVKESK. The chain joins TRBV14 to TRBJ2-7; the D gene lacks a confident call. The source is an adult with an advanced solid tumor such as melanoma, head and neck, liver or kidney cancer. The sequenced sample was CD4+ or CD8+ T cells sorted from blood, obtained in a trial of the OX40 agonist ivuxolimab. The DNA is TGTGCCAGCAGTCTAAGTGTAGCCGTGGAGCAGTACTTC. This translates into CASSLSVAVEQYF.